This T cell receptor beta chain emerged from a study of T-cell reconstitution after alpha-beta-depleted transplantation in children. This clonotype was picked up a small number of times. Its cognate antigen is unknown. Notes on the study in general: As was reported, about two months after transplant, alpha-beta T cells came from several hundred expanded graft clones. Fresh T-cell production supplied most of the T-cell counts and diversity seen one year after transplant. Some patients' high day-60 TCRbeta diversity was attributed to recipient cells surviving conditioning.

Using unique molecular identifiers, the investigators prepared the TCRbeta library. TCRdb re-called the PCR reads through MiXCR, storing one row per CDR3 protein. The sample includes approximately 220,000 distinct CDR3 sequences, approximately 19% of them seen just once. The clonotype was recovered from a male patient between 2 and 15 years old who had a stem cell transplant for acute lymphoblastic leukemia, so the T cells may come from the graft donor. The input for sequencing was PBMCs, mostly from graft donor cells, taken 360 days after TCRalphabeta/CD19-depleted stem cell transplant.

As DNA, the CDR3 is TGTGCCAGCAGTTCTCCGGGACAGGGAGGCTACGAGCAGTACTTC. As protein: CASSSPGQGGYEQYF. This rearrangement joins TRBV6-2 or TRBV6-3 to TRBJ2-7, with 9 bases fitting TRBD1. Germline V gene lookup returns CDR1 MNHEY and CDR2 SVGEGT. J gave up 3 bases and V 4 bases, and 7 bases lay outside the gene matches. The CDR3 has 15 amino acids.